The clone carrying this T cell receptor (beta chain) was seen a single time. The CDR3 spans 14 residues. J gave up 2 bases and V 2 bases, and 3 bases lay outside the gene matches. The germline CDR1 and CDR2 sequences are GTSNPN and SVGIG (reference sequence). As processed by the authors: Cell counts per sample came from amplifying reference gene primers. Some clones are missing from TCRdb's copy, which holds only in-frame ones; the method was immunoSEQ multiplex PCR. V, J and clone size derive from that table, while D and trimming were established from the DNA sequence. The sample yields approximately 250,000 clones, 75% to 90% seen once. This sample was taken from a study of blood T cell repertoires in COVID-19.

The source material was peripheral blood. The V and J genes are TRBV30 and TRBJ1-3; 7 bases are a match to TRBD1. The TCR originated in a woman in her seventies with COVID-19, enrolled during active disease. CDR3: CAWSPDRAGNTIYF. CDR3 sequence (DNA): TGTGCCTGGAGTCCCGACAGGGCTGGAAACACCATATATTTT.